These 23 T cell receptor beta chains were sequenced from one sample in a study of cytomegalovirus exposure and HLA in healthy donors. The study ran its PCR with 60 Vbeta and 13 Jbeta primers. The data were produced by immunoSEQ multiplex PCR, yet TCRdb's version contains in-frame clones alone and is incomplete. Here the sample spans about 230,000 clones, 80% to 90% being singletons. Sequencing was done on a sample of PBMCs. The receptors were sampled from a young woman in good health and CMV-seronegative.

The chain recombines TRBV5-1 with TRBJ2-1; D is unclear. This CDR3 comprises 13 residues. Per germline, CDR1 SGHRS and CDR2 YFSETQ. V lost 0 bases and J 6 bases, leaving 7 bases between the germline ends. The CDR3 loop is CASSLDSSNEQFF. The CDR3 DNA is TGCGCCAGCAGCTTGGACAGCTCCAATGAGCAGTTCTTC.

This clone was found once. The sample contains more than one DNA sequence encoding this CDR3. The rearrangement uses TRBV5-4 and TRBJ2-3, with 9 bases matching TRBD2. This CDR3 comprises 16 residues. The V segment lost 2 bases and the J segment 0 bases; nucleotides outside the gene matches: 4. Germline V gene data show CDR1 as SGHNT and CDR2 as YYREEE (reference sequence). The DNA of the CDR3 is TGTGCCAGCAGCTTTGGGCTAGCGGGAAGCACAGATACGCAGTATTTT. Residues: CASSFGLAGSTDTQYF. The variable domain in full, with the rest retrieved from reference TRBV5-4 and TRBJ2-3, is ETGVTQSPTHLIKTRGQQVTLRCSSQSGHNTVSWYQQALGQGPQFIFQYYREEENGRGNFPPRFSGLQFPNYSSELNVNALELDDSALYLCASSFGLAGSTDTQYFGPGTRLTVL.

This clone was counted a single time. In DNA form, the CDR3 reads TGTGCCAGCTCACCAGCCAGCGGGGGGCTATACAATGAGCAGTTCTTC. The encoded protein is CASSPASGGLYNEQFF. The genes are TRBV18 and TRBJ2-1, with 9 positions matching TRBD2. The CDR3 totals 16 residues. Germline lookup yields CDR1 KGHSH and CDR2 LQKENI. The ends lost 2 bases at V and 4 bases at J; junction bases unmatched: 6.

The table lists this clone with a count of one. The genes are TRBV5-1 and TRBJ2-4; maybe TRBD2 (5 bases). V was shortened by 6 bases and J by 2 bases, with 12 bases between the two germline ends. The CDR3 is made up of 14 amino acids. Germline CDR1 reads SGHRS; CDR2 reads YFSETQ. The CDR3 DNA sequence: TGCGCCAGCAAGGAGGTGGGTTCCAAAAACATTCAGTACTTC. Translated: CASKEVGSKNIQYF.

The V and J genes are TRBV5-4 and TRBJ1-1; no definite D call. V shed 0 bases and J shed 7 bases, with 7 bases lying between them. This CDR3 contains 12 residues. Germline CDR1 reads SGHNT; CDR2 reads YYREEE (reference sequence). CDR3 sequence (DNA): TGTGCCAGCAGCTTGGCCGAGGATGAAGCTTTCTTT. This sequence encodes CASSLAEDEAFF.

The chain links TRBV5-5 to TRBJ1-4; D unresolved. This CDR3 contains 14 residues. Trimming removed 1 base at V and 5 bases at J, with 9 bases between. Per germline, CDR1 SGHKS and CDR2 YYEKEE (reference sequence). CDR3 amino acids: CASSLLGGNEKLFF. DNA of the CDR3: TGTGCCAGCAGCTTGTTGGGCGGGAATGAAAAACTGTTTTTT.

The chain has TRBV13 and TRBJ2-1; D not resolved. This CDR3 has 13 residues. Trimming left V 1 base short and J 9 bases short, with 10 bases between. Germline lookup yields CDR1 PRHDT and CDR2 FYEKMQ (reference sequence). CDR3 sequence: CASSLVGGSEQFF. The CDR3 DNA follows: TGTGCCAGCAGCTTAGTAGGCGGAAGTGAGCAGTTCTTC.

This chain connects TRBV4-3 to TRBJ1-1; 10 positions agree with TRBD1. V gave up 6 bases and J gave up 5 bases; unmatched junction bases: 18. Per germline, CDR1 LGHNA and CDR2 YSLEER. CDR3 length equals 18 residues. In DNA, the CDR3 is TGCGCCAGCAGGACGGACCTGGGACAGGGGCCCCGTGGGACTGAAGCTTTCTTT. Its protein product is CASRTDLGQGPRGTEAFF.

The CDR3 here is CASSEDWTAESQPQHF. CDR3 in DNA: TGTGCCAGCAGTGAAGACTGGACAGCAGAGAGTCAGCCCCAGCATTTT. This chain links TRBV2 with TRBJ1-5; D is perhaps TRBD1 (6 bases). Trimming shortened V by 1 base and J by 6 bases, and 16 bases separated the two germline ends. The germline V gene has CDR1 SNHLY and CDR2 FYNNEI. CDR3 size: 16 residues.

The chain uses TRBV5-1 and TRBJ2-3, with D perhaps TRBD2 (7 bases). This CDR3 region has 16 residues. V lost 3 bases to trimming and J lost 3 bases, with 17 bases between them. Germline CDR1 and CDR2: SGHRS and YFSETQ. CDR3 bases: TGCGCCAGCAGCTCTCAGGGAGGGGGGGAAACAGATACGCAGTATTTT. Amino acids: CASSSQGGGETDTQYF.

The genes are TRBV11-2 and TRBJ1-1, with 9 nucleotides matching TRBD1. The CDR3 loop spans 15 amino acids. V gave up 4 bases and J gave up 8 bases; unmatched junction bases: 11. The germline gives CDR1 SGHAT, CDR2 FQNNGV. The chain's CDR3 is CASSSLRDRVPEAFF. CDR3 coding DNA: TGTGCCAGCAGCTCGCTGAGGGACAGGGTGCCCGAAGCTTTCTTT.

The CDR3 here is CASSYPQTAAYEQYF. The CDR3 bases are TGTGCCAGCAGTTACCCCCAGACAGCAGCCTACGAGCAGTACTTC. This rearrangement joins TRBV6-6 to TRBJ2-7, with D perhaps matching TRBD1 (5 bases). Trimming pared 2 bases from V and 2 bases from J, leaving 13 bases between. The CDR3 has 15 amino acids. CDR1 is MNHNY and CDR2 is SVGAGI in the germline V gene (reference sequence).

V is TRBV25-1 and J is TRBJ1-4; a weak D match, TRBD1 (5 bases). Trimming removed 4 bases at V and 8 bases at J, with 8 bases between. Germline lookup yields CDR1 MGHDK and CDR2 SYGVNS. The CDR3 is 12 amino acids. CDR3 amino acids: CASSGQGEKLFF. The CDR3, as DNA: TGTGCCAGCAGTGGTCAGGGAGAAAAACTGTTTTTT.

This chain connects TRBV30 to TRBJ1-1; a weak D match, TRBD1 (6 bases). The CDR3 spans 14 residues. Trimming pared 1 base from V and 8 bases from J, leaving 17 bases between. Germline CDR1 reads GTSNPN; CDR2 reads SVGIG (reference sequence). The CDR3 DNA reads as TGTGCCTGGAGTGCAACAGGGAACCTTCTAGAAGCTTTCTTT. This gives the protein CAWSATGNLLEAFF. The complete variable domain, with remaining parts taken from reference TRBV30 and TRBJ1-1, reads SQTIHQWPATLVQPVGSPLSLECTVEGTSNPNLYWYRQAAGRGLQLLFYSVGIGQISSEVPQNLSASRPQDRQFILSSKKLLLSDSGFYLCAWSATGNLLEAFFGQGTRLTVV.

This clone was picked up one time. The gene calls are TRBV2 and TRBJ2-7; the D gene is possibly TRBD2 (5 bases). V was clipped by 7 bases and J by 6 bases, with 16 bases between them. This CDR3 has 13 residues. CDR1 is SNHLY, CDR2 FYNNEI, per germline. CDR3 sequence: CASTKQRSGEQYF. CDR3 in DNA: TGTGCCAGCACCAAGCAAAGAAGCGGCGAGCAGTACTTC.

The chain links TRBV5-1 to TRBJ2-1, with 10 bases identical to TRBD1. Trimming removed 4 bases from V and 4 bases from J; junction bases left unmatched: 5. Germline CDR1 SGHRS, CDR2 YFSETQ. The CDR3 has 15 amino acids. CDR3 loop: CASSTGTGVYNEQFF. For the CDR3, the DNA is TGCGCCAGCAGCACCGGGACAGGGGTATACAATGAGCAGTTCTTC.

The chain uses TRBV14 and TRBJ1-4, with no clear D. The CDR3 covers 14 residues. V lost 0 bases, J lost 11 bases, and 13 bases lay in between. The germline V gene has CDR1 SGHDN and CDR2 FVKESK. For the CDR3, the DNA is TGTGCCAGCAGCCAAGATCGAGGGCCCTATAAACTGTTTTTT. This gives the protein CASSQDRGPYKLFF.

The chain recombines TRBV4-3 with TRBJ1-3; 9 nucleotides align to TRBD1. Per germline, CDR1 LGHNA and CDR2 YSLEER. The ends lost 4 bases at V and 4 bases at J; junction bases unmatched: 5. This CDR3 is 15 amino acids long. CDR3 DNA sequence: TGCGCCAGCAGCCCCGGGACAGGGAGGGGAAACACCATATATTTT. As protein: CASSPGTGRGNTIYF.

V is TRBV15 and J is TRBJ2-2; TRBD2 aligns across 8 bases. The CDR3 is 16 residues long. V lost 5 bases and J lost 0; bases outside the gene matches: 5. Per germline, CDR1 LNHNV and CDR2 YYDKDF (reference sequence). The CDR3 coding sequence is TGTGCCACCAGCGCCGGGGGGGGGCCGAACACCGGGGAGCTGTTTTTT. The encoded protein is CATSAGGGPNTGELFF.

The rearrangement links TRBV21-1 to TRBJ1-2; the D call in the table, TRBD1, was not verified against the DNA. TRBV21-1 is termed a pseudogene. The length of the CDR3 is 15 residues. CDR3 in amino acids: CASSKLAGELHGYTF. Written as DNA, the CDR3 is TGTGCCAGCAGCAAACTCGCAGGGGAGTTGCATGGCTACACCTTC.

The chain is built from TRBV6-5 and TRBJ1-3; no reliable D call. The CDR3 is made up of 14 amino acids. Germline V gene lookup returns CDR1 MNHEY and CDR2 SVGAGI. V gave up 5 bases and J gave up 0 bases, with 8 bases separating them. CDR3 DNA: TGTGCCAGCAGTCCCCCAGGCTCTGGAAACACCATATATTTT. Translated, it gives CASSPPGSGNTIYF.

J is TRBJ2-3 and V is TRBV27; tentative D call: TRBD2 (6 bases). The CDR3 spans 15 residues. CDR1 is MNHEY, CDR2 SMNVEV, per germline (reference sequence). V gave up 6 bases and J gave up 4 bases, with 17 bases separating them. The CDR3 sequence is CASREGLPPPDTQYF. The CDR3, as DNA: TGTGCCAGCAGGGAGGGTCTCCCCCCTCCAGATACGCAGTATTTT.

This sequence joins TRBV5-6 and TRBJ2-3; the match to TRBD2 covers 7 bases. J gave up 6 bases and V 7 bases, and 11 bases lay outside the gene matches. CDR3 length: 14 residues. From germline, CDR1 is SGHDT and CDR2 YYEEEE. The CDR3, as DNA: TGTGCCAGCTCCGGGGGGAGTCTAGTTGATACGCAGTATTTT. Translating it yields CASSGGSLVDTQYF.